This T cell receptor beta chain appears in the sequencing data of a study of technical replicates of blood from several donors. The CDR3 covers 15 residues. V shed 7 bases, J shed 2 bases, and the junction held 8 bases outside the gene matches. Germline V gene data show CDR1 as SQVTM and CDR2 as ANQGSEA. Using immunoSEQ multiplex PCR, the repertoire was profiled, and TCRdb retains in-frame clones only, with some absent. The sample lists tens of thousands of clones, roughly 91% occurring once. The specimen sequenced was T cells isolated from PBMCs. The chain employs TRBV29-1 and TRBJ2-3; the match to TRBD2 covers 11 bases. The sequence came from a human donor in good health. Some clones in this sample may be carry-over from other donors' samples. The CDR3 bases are TGCAGCGGTATCGGGACTAGCGGTAACACAGATACGCAGTATTTT. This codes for CSGIGTSGNTDTQYF.